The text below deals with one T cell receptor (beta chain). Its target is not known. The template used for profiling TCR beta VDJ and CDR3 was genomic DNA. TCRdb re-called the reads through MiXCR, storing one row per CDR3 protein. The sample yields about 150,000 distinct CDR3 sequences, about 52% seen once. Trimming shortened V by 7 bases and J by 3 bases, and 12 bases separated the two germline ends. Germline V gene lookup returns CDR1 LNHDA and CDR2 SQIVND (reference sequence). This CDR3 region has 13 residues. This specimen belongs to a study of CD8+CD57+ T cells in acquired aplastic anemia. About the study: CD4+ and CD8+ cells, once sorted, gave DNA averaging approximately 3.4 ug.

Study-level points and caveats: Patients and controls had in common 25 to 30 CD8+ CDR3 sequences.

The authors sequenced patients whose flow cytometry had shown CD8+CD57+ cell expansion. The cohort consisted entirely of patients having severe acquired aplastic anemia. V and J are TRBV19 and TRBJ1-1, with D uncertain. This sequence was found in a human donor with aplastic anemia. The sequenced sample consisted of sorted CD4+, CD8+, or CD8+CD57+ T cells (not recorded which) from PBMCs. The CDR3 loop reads CASKGTEYTEAFF. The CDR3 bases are TGTGCCAGTAAAGGAACAGAGTACACTGAAGCTTTCTTT.